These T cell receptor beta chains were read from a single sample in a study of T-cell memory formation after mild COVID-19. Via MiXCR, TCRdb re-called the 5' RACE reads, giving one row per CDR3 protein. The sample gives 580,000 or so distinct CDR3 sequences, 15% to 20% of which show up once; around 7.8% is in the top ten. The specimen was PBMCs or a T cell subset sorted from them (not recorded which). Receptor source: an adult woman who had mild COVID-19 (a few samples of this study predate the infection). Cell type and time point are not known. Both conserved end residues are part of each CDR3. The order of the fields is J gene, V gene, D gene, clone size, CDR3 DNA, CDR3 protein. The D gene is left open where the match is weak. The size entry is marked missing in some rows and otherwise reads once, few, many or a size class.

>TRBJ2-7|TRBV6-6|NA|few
TGTGCCAGCAGTTACGGCCCAGGGTCCTACGAGCAGTACTTC
CASSYGPGSYEQYF
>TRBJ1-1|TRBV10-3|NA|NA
TGTGCCATCAGTGCCATTCAGGGAGCTGAAGCTTTCTTT
CAISAIQGAEAFF
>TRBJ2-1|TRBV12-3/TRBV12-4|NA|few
TGTGCCAGCAGTCCCGGGACGGCGGTATCGCAGTTCTTC
CASSPGTAVSQFF
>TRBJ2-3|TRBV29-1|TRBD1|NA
TGCATCGTTGGGGACTTTGACAGGGGGGAATTCACAGATACGCAGTATTTT
CIVGDFDRGEFTDTQYF
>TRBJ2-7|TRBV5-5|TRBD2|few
TGTGCCAGCAGCTTGGTTCCGGGACTAGCGGATAGGACCTACGAGCAGTACTTC
CASSLVPGLADRTYEQYF
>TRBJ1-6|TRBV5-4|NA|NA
TGTGCCAGCAGCCTGGGGACGGGGGATTCACCCCTCCACTTT
CASSLGTGDSPLHF
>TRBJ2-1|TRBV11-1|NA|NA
TGTGCCAGCAGCTTGAACCCCGCTAGCGATGAGCAGTTCTTC
CASSLNPASDEQFF
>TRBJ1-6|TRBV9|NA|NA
TGTGCCAGCAGCGTAGAGAGGGGTTCACCCCTCCACTTT
CASSVERGSPLHF
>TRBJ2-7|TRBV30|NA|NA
TGTGCCTGGAGTTTACTCCGGGAGCAGTACTTC
CAWSLLREQYF
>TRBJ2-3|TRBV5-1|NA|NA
TGCGCCAGCAGCTTGGGCGTCGGCGAGTACACAGATACGCAGTATTTT
CASSLGVGEYTDTQYF
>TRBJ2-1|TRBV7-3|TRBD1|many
TGTGCCAGCAGCGAGGGACAGAGCTCCTACAATGAGCAGTTCTTC
CASSEGQSSYNEQFF
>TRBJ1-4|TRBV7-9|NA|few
TGTGCCAGCAGCACTCCCTTGGGGCTCTCCGGGGGTAATGAAAAACTGTTTTTT
CASSTPLGLSGGNEKLFF
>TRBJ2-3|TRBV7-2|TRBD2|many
TGTGCCAGCAGCTTTCCGACTAGCGGGAGAGGATGGGCGCAGTATTTT
CASSFPTSGRGWAQYF
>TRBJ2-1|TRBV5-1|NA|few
TGCGCCAGCAGCTACACTGTTAACCAAGCCCTCTCCTACAATGAGCAGTTCTTC
CASSYTVNQALSYNEQFF
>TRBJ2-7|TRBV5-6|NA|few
TGTGCCAGCAGCTTGGGTCATATCTACGAGCAGTACTTC
CASSLGHIYEQYF
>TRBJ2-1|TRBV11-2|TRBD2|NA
TGTGCCAGCAGCTTGGGGACTAGCAACCACGGTGAGCAGTTCTTC
CASSLGTSNHGEQFF
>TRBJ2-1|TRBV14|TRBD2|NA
TGTGCCAGCAGCCTTAGTCTCTCTAGCGGGGGGTACTACAATGAGCAGTTCTTC
CASSLSLSSGGYYNEQFF
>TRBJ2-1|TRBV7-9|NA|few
TGTGCCAGCACCTTACAGGGCCCAGACAATGAGCAGTTCTTC
CASTLQGPDNEQFF
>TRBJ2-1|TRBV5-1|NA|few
TGCGCCAGCAGCTCCGCTTCGAATGAGCAGTTCTTC
CASSSASNEQFF
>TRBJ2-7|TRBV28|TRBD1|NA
TGTGCCAGCATCTCAAGGCAGGGGGACTACGAGCAGTACTTC
CASISRQGDYEQYF
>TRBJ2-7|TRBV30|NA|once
TGTGCCTGGAGTACCGACTACTACGAGCAGTACTTC
CAWSTDYYEQYF
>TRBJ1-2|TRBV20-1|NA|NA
TGCAGTGCTCTCCAGACCGAATCGGGCTACTATGGCTACACCTTC
CSALQTESGYYGYTF
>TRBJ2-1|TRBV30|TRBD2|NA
TGTGCCTGGATGGGCGGGGGAAAGACCAATGAGCAGTTCTTC
CAWMGGGKTNEQFF
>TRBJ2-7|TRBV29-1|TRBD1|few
TGCAGCGTTCGGACAGGGTTGTCCTACGAGCAGTACTTC
CSVRTGLSYEQYF
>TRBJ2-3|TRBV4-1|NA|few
TGCGCCAGCAGCCGCCCGGTTGTGGGCACAGATACGCAGTATTTT
CASSRPVVGTDTQYF
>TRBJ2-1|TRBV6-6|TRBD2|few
TGTGCCAGCAGTACCCGGGGACTAGCGGGATCCTACAATGAGCAGTTCTTC
CASSTRGLAGSYNEQFF
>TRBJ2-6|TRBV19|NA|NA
TGTGCCAGTAGTCCTGACACCCCGCTTGGGGCCAACGTCCTGACTTTC
CASSPDTPLGANVLTF
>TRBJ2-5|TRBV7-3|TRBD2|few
TGTGCCAGCAGCTTTCGGGCGGGAGTTGGGGAGACCCAGTACTTC
CASSFRAGVGETQYF
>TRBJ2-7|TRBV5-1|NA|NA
TGCGCCAGCAGCTGGGAAACGTCCTACGAGCAGTACTTC
CASSWETSYEQYF
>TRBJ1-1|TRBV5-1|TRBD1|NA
TGCGCCAGCAGCTCAGGACAGGGCGGGCGCACTGAAGCTTTCTTT
CASSSGQGGRTEAFF
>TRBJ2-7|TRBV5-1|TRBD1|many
TGCGCCAGCAGCTTCGGGACAGGGTCCTACGAGCAGTACTTC
CASSFGTGSYEQYF
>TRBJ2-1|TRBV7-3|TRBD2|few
TGTGCCAGCAGCTTAATGGCGGGAGGTGGGAATGAGCAGTTCTTC
CASSLMAGGGNEQFF
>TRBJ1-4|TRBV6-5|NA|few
TGTGCCAGCAGTTACTCCCTTGGGGCGGGCGAAAAACTGTTTTTT
CASSYSLGAGEKLFF
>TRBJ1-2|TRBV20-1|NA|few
TGCAGTGCTAGAGACCTACGCGGCGGTGGCTACACCTTC
CSARDLRGGGYTF
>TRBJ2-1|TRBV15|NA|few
TGTGCCACCAGCAGAGGGTCCGCCGTGACGGTCAATGAGCAGTTCTTC
CATSRGSAVTVNEQFF
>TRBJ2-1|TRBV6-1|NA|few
TGTGCCAGCAGTGTAAGGGGGTCAGGCTCCTACAATGAGCAGTTCTTC
CASSVRGSGSYNEQFF
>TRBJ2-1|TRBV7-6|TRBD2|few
TGTGCCAGCAGCCCAAAGGGTACTAGCGGGGCCAATGAGCAGTTCTTC
CASSPKGTSGANEQFF
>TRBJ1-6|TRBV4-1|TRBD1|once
TGCGCCAGCAGCGACAGGGAAAATTCACCCCTCCACTTT
CASSDRENSPLHF
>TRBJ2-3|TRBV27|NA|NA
TGTGCCAGCAGTCCCACCCCGTTAGCGAGGCCAGATACGCAGTATTTT
CASSPTPLARPDTQYF
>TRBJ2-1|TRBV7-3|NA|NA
TGTGCCAGCAGCCCTCCGGGGCCAAGTAGGGGGTGCAATGAGCAGTTCTTC
CASSPPGPSRGCNEQFF
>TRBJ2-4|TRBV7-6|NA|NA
TGTGCCAGCAGCTTAGATGGCGCGATAGCCAAAAACATTCAGTACTTC
CASSLDGAIAKNIQYF
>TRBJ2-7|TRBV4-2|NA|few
TGTGCCAGCAGCCAAGAAGGCGGGTACGAGCAGTACTTC
CASSQEGGYEQYF
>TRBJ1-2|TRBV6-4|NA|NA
TGTGCCAGCAGAGAGTCCGGGACAATCCCTAACTATGGCTACACCTTC
CASRESGTIPNYGYTF
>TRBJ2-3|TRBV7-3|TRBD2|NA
TGTGCCAGCAGCCCCCAACTAGCGGGTAGGGCAGATACGCAGTATTTT
CASSPQLAGRADTQYF
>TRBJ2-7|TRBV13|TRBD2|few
TGTGCCAGCACCCAGAGGCTAGCGGACTACGAGCAGTACTTC
CASTQRLADYEQYF
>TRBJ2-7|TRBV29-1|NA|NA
TGCAGCGCGACAGCACCGAGCTCCTACGAGCAGTACTTC
CSATAPSSYEQYF
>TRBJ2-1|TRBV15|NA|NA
TGTGCCACCAGCAGAGAGGCTAGCAGCTACAATGAGCAGTTCTTC
CATSREASSYNEQFF
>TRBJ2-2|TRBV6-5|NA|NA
TGTGCCAGCAGATACAGGAACACCGGGGAGCTGTTTTTT
CASRYRNTGELFF
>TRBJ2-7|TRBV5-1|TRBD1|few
TGCGCCAGCAGCTGGGCTGAGGGACAGACCTTCTCCTACGAGCAGTACTTC
CASSWAEGQTFSYEQYF
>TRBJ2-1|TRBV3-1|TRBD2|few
TGTGCCAGCAGCCCTCGTCGACTAGCGGGGGTGGATGAGCAGTTCTTC
CASSPRRLAGVDEQFF